The clone carrying this T cell receptor beta chain was found a few times. This record comes from a study of beta chain features in type 1 diabetes. From germline, CDR1 is SGHRS and CDR2 YFSETQ. This CDR3 has 13 amino acids. Trimming removed 0 bases from V and 14 bases from J, with 15 bases in between. Expressed TCRB transcripts got sequenced, as all isolated RNA was reverse transcribed. TCRdb keeps only in-frame clones here, not all; method: immunoSEQ multiplex PCR. In the table there are some 400,000 clones, about 14% of which are singletons. V usage is TRBV5-1 and J usage is TRBJ2-1; D perhaps matches TRBD1 (6 bases). The receptor comes from a woman aged 18 to 35 in good health. The material sequenced was naive CD4+ T cells from blood. The CDR3 nucleotides read TGCGCCAGCAGCTTGGACAGGGCAACCGTCAAGTTCTTC. Translation: CASSLDRATVKFF.